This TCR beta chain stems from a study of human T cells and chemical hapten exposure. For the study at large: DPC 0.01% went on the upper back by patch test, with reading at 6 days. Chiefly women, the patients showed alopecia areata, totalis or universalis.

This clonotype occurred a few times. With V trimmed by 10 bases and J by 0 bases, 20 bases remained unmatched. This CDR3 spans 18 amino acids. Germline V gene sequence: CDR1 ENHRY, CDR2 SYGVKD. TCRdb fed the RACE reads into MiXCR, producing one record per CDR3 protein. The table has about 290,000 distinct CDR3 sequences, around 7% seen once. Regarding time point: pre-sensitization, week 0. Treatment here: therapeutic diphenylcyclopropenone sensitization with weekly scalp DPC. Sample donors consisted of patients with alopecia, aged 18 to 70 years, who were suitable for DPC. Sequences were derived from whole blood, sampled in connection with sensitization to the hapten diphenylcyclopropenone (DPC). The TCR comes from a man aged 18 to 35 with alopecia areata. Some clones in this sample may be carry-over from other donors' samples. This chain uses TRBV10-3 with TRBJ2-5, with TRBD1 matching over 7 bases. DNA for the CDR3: TGTGCCACCACCGAGGCACTAGGGACAGCGGCGTACCAAGAGACCCAGTACTTC. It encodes CATTEALGTAAYQETQYF.